The present entry profiles one T cell receptor beta chain with its context. Original processing notes: Amplified reference gene primers provided the basis for estimating nucleated cell counts. Clones were sequenced by immunoSEQ multiplex PCR, and TCRdb holds only the in-frame ones, with some missing. V, J and clone size reflect that table, while D and trimming were determined from the DNA. Altogether 270,000 or so clones are present, about 81% being singletons, with the ten largest covering almost 1.5%. Seattle's cohort entered during active infection and was followed longitudinally. These data belong to a study of blood T cell repertoires in COVID-19. In the study overall: Italy, Spain and the United States were the sources of the convalescent and acute COVID-19 samples.

The germline V gene encodes CDR1 GTSNPN and CDR2 SVGIG (reference sequence). The V end was cut by 3 bases, the J end by 5 bases, with 19 bases between. The CDR3 spans 16 residues. This clonotype originated in a human donor with COVID-19, enrolled during active disease. The donor label of this sample is uncertain. This chain connects TRBV30 to TRBJ1-4, with a tentative D call TRBD1 (5 bases). Specimen: peripheral blood. The CDR3 protein is CAWSPGLSTGNEKLFF. CDR3 in DNA: TGTGCCTGGAGCCCGGGACTCTCGACGGGGAATGAAAAACTGTTTTTT.